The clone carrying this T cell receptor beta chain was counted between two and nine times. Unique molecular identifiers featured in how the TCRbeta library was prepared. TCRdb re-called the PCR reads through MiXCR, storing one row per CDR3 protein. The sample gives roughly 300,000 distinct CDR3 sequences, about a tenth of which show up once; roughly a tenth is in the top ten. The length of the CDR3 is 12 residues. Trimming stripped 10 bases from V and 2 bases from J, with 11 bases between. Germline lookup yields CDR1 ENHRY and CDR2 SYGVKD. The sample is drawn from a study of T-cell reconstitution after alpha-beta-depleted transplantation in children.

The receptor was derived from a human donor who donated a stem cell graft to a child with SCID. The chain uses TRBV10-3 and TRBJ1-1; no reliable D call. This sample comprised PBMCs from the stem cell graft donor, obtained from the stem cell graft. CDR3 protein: CATARANTEAFF. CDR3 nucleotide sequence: TGTGCCACCGCCCGGGCCAACACTGAAGCTTTCTTT.